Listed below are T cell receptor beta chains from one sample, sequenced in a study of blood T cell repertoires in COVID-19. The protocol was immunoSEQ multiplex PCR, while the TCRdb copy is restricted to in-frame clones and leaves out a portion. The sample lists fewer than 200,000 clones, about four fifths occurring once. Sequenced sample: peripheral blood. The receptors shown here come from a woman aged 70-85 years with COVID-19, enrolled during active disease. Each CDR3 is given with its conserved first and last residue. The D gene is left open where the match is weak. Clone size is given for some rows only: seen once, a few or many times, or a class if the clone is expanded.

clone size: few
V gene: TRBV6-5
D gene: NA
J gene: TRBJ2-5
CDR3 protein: CASSTGYKGTQYF
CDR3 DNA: TGTGCCAGCAGCACAGGGTATAAGGGTACCCAGTACTTC

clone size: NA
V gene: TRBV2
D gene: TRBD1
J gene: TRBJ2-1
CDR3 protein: CASSQQGWQNNEQFF
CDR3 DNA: TGTGCCAGCAGTCAACAGGGGTGGCAGAACAATGAGCAGTTCTTC

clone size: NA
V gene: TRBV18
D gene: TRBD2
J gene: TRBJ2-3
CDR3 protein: CASSPGLAGTDTQYF
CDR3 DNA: TGTGCCAGCTCCCCGGGACTAGCGGGCACAGATACGCAGTATTTT

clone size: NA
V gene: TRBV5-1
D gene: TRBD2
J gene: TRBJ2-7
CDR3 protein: CASRPTSGATYEQYF
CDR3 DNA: TGCGCCAGCAGACCCACTAGCGGGGCTACCTACGAGCAGTACTTC

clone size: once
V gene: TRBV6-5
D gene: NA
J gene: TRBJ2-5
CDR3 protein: CASTPDWTQETQYF
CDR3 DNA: TGTGCCAGCACCCCCGACTGGACACAAGAGACCCAGTACTTC

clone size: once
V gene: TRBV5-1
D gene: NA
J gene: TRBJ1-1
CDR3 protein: CASSLGGNTEAFF
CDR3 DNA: TGCGCCAGCAGCTTGGGCGGGAACACTGAAGCTTTCTTT

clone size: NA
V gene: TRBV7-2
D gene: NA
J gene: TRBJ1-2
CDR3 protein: CASSTGLGYTF
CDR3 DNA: TGTGCCAGCAGCACAGGGCTTGGCTACACCTTC

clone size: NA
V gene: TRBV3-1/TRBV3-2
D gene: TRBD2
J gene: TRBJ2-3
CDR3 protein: CASSLSSGSTDTQYF
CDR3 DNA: TGTGCCAGCAGCCTATCTAGCGGGAGCACAGATACGCAGTATTTT

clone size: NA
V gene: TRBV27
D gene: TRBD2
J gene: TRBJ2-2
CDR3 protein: CASRRPLTSPLFTGELFF
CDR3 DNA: TGTGCCAGCAGACGCCCCCTGACTAGCCCACTTTTTACCGGGGAGCTGTTTTTT

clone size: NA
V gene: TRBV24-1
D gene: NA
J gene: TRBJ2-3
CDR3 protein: CATSDGGALARFTDTQYF
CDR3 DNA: TGTGCCACCAGTGATGGGGGGGCTCTAGCGCGATTCACAGATACGCAGTATTTT

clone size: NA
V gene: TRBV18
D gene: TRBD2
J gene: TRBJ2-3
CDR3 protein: CASSPRLTSGRPTDTQYF
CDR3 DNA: TGTGCCAGCTCACCACGCCTGACTAGCGGGAGACCAACAGATACGCAGTATTTT

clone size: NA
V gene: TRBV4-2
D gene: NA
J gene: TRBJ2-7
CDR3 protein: CASSQDTPRGLSYEQYF
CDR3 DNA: TGTGCCAGCAGCCAAGATACCCCCAGGGGCCTATCCTACGAGCAGTACTTC

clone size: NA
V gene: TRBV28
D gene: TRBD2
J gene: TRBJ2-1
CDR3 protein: CASRGSLGLVNEQFF
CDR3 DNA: TGTGCCAGCAGAGGGAGCCTCGGACTAGTTAATGAGCAGTTCTTC

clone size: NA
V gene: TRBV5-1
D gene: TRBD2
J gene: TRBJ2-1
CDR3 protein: CASSLEPSGVNEQFF
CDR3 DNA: TGCGCCAGCAGCTTGGAACCTAGCGGGGTCAATGAGCAGTTCTTC

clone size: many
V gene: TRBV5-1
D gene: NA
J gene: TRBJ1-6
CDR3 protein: CASSPGGRVDFSPLHF
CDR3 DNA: TGCGCCAGCAGCCCCGGGGGACGGGTCGATTTTTCACCCCTCCACTTT

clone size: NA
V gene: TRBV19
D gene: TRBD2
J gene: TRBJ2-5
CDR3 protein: CASSPPGGRETQYF
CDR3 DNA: TGTGCCAGTAGCCCTCCGGGAGGGCGGGAGACCCAGTACTTC

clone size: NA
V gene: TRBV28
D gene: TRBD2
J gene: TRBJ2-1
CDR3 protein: CASSLTGGGNNEQFF
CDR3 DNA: TGTGCCAGCAGTTTAACGGGAGGGGGAAACAATGAGCAGTTCTTC

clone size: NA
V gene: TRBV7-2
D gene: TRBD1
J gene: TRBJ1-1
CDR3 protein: CASSLVGRGVTEAFF
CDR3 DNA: TGTGCCAGCAGCTTAGTGGGCAGGGGGGTCACTGAAGCTTTCTTT

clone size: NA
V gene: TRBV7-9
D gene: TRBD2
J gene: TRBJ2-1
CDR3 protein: CASSTIMRAGDSYNEQFF
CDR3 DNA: TGTGCCAGCTCCACAATAATGAGAGCGGGGGACTCCTACAATGAGCAGTTCTTC

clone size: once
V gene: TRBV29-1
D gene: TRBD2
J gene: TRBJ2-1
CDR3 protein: CSVRRNSGSAGEQFF
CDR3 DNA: TGCAGCGTTCGCAGGAATAGCGGGAGTGCTGGTGAGCAGTTCTTC

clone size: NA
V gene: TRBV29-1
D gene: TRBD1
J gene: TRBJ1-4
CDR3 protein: CSVRTGGDEKLFF
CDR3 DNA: TGCAGCGTCCGGACAGGGGGCGATGAAAAACTGTTTTTT

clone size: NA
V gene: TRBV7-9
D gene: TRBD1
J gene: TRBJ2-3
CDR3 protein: CASSPDRGGTDTQYF
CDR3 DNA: TGTGCCAGCAGCCCGGACAGGGGAGGGACAGATACGCAGTATTTT

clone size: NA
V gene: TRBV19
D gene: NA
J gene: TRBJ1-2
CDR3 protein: CASSIQGRGYTF
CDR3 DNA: TGTGCCAGTAGTATCCAGGGGCGAGGCTACACCTTC

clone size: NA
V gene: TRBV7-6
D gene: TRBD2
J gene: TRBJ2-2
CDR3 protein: CASSLRAGSGTGELFF
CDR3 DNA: TGTGCCAGCAGCCTCCGAGCGGGGTCGGGCACCGGGGAGCTGTTTTTT

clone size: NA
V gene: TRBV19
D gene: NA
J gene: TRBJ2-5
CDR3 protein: CASSIRGGFSQETQYF
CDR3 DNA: TGTGCCAGTAGTATACGAGGGGGATTCAGCCAAGAGACCCAGTACTTC

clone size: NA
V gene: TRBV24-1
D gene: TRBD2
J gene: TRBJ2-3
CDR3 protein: CATSDGGRVPDTQYF
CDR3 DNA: TGTGCCACCAGTGACGGCGGGAGGGTCCCAGATACGCAGTATTTT

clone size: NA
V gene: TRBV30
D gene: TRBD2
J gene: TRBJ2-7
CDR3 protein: CACQTGLAGDRHEQYF
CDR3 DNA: TGTGCCTGCCAGACGGGACTAGCGGGAGACAGACACGAGCAGTACTTC

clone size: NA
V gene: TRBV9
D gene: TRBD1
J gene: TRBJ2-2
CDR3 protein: CASSVVAQGRSNTGELFF
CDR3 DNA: TGTGCCAGCAGCGTAGTGGCACAGGGGCGTTCGAACACCGGGGAGCTGTTTTTT

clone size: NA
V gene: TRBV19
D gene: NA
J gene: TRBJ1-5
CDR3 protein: CASSKQVPLGNQPQHF
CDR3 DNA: TGTGCCAGTAGCAAACAGGTACCCCTTGGCAATCAGCCCCAGCATTTT

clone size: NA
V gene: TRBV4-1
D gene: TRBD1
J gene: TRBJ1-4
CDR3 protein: CASSRGTGGSEKLFF
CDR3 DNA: TGCGCCAGCAGCCGCGGGACAGGTGGGTCGGAAAAACTGTTTTTT